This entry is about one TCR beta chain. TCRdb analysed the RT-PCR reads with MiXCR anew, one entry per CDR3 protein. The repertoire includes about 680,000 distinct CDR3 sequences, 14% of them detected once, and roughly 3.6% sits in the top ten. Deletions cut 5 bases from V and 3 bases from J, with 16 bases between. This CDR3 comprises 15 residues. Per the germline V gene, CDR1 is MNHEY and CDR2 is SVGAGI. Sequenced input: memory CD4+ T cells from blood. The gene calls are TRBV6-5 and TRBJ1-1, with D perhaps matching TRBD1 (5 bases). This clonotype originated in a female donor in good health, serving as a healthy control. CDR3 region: CASSHRSLGHTEAFF. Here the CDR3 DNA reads TGTGCCAGCAGTCACAGGAGTCTCGGGCACACTGAAGCTTTCTTT.